The 9 T cell receptor beta chains reported below all come from one sample, sequenced in a study of T cell responses to AZD1222 COVID-19 vaccine. The protocol was immunoSEQ multiplex PCR, while the TCRdb copy is restricted to in-frame clones and leaves out a portion. The data show around 120,000 clones, less than 90% seen once. The sample here was peripheral blood, taken on day 0 of AZD1222 vaccination. All receptors come from an adult in good health.

The rearrangement uses TRBV4-2 and TRBJ2-1; 9 nucleotides agree with TRBD1. The CDR3 spans 16 residues. Trimming removed 4 bases from V and 5 bases from J; junction bases left unmatched: 9. Germline V gene lookup returns CDR1 LGHNA and CDR2 YNFKEQ. CDR3 sequence: CASSPSPGQGNNEQFF. As DNA, the CDR3 is TGTGCCAGCAGCCCATCCCCGGGACAGGGCAACAATGAGCAGTTCTTC.

The chain carries TRBV2 and TRBJ2-3; D might be TRBD1 or TRBD2, each matching 5 bases. CDR1 is SNHLY, CDR2 FYNNEI, per germline. Deletions cut 8 bases from V and 5 bases from J, with 14 bases between. The CDR3 sequence is 13 residues long. The CDR3 loop is CASVTGLGDTQYF. The DNA of the CDR3 is TGTGCCAGCGTAACGGGGCTGGGAGATACGCAGTATTTT.

V usage is TRBV28 and J usage is TRBJ1-4; no clear D gene. The CDR3 has 11 residues. Trimming removed 7 bases from V and 5 bases from J, with 5 bases in between. Germline V gene data show CDR1 as MDHEN and CDR2 as SYDVKM. CDR3 residues: CASTENEKLFF. The CDR3 bases are TGTGCCAGCACCGAGAATGAAAAACTGTTTTTT. Full variable domain (rest looked up from reference TRBV28 and TRBJ1-4): DVKVTQSSRYLVKRTGEKVFLECVQDMDHENMFWYRQDPGLGLRLIYFSYDVKMKEKGDIPEGYSVSREKKERFSLILESASTNQTSMYLCASTENEKLFFGSGTQLSVL.

This clone was observed a single time. This chain links TRBV19 with TRBJ2-1; a possible D gene is TRBD2 (5 bases). The germline V gene has CDR1 LNHDA and CDR2 SQIVND (reference sequence). The V end lost 0 bases, the J end lost 4 bases, and 13 bases lay between the germline ends. This CDR3 is built from 16 residues. This CDR3 reads CASSIDGRTSYNEQFF. Written as DNA, the CDR3 is TGTGCCAGTAGTATAGATGGGCGGACTTCATACAATGAGCAGTTCTTC.

This chain connects TRBV7-9 to TRBJ2-1, with 11 bases matching TRBD2. The CDR3 is 16 amino acids. The ends lost 5 bases at V and 4 bases at J; junction bases unmatched: 7. CDR1 and CDR2 from the germline V gene are SEHNR and FQNEAQ (reference sequence). The CDR3 sequence: CASSVSGTSGYNEQFF. CDR3 coding DNA: TGTGCCAGCAGCGTTTCCGGGACTAGCGGATACAATGAGCAGTTCTTC.

The chain is built from TRBV12-3 or TRBV12-4 and TRBJ2-2, with D hard to call. V lost 3 bases and J lost 6, with 8 bases in between. This CDR3 spans 13 amino acids. The CDR3 DNA is TGTGCCAGCAGTTTGAACGGTCCCGGGGAGCTGTTTTTT. This gives the protein CASSLNGPGELFF.

The J gene is TRBJ2-7, the V gene TRBV28; the D gene could be TRBD1 or TRBD2 (5 bases each). V shed 6 bases and J shed 3 bases, with 15 bases lying between them. The CDR3 contains 14 residues. The germline CDR1 and CDR2 sequences are MDHEN and SYDVKM. CDR3 coding DNA: TGTGCCAGCAGCCCTCCCGGGACCCACTACGAGCAGTACTTC. Translated, it gives CASSPPGTHYEQYF.

This chain uses TRBV7-2 with TRBJ1-2; TRBD1 is a possible D gene (6 bases). The CDR3 sequence is 13 residues long. V was shortened by 0 bases and J by 5 bases, with 7 bases between the two germline ends. Germline assignment: CDR1 SGHTA and CDR2 FQGNSA. The DNA of the CDR3 is TGTGCCAGCAGCTTAGCTCAGGGGTATGGCTACACCTTC. It encodes CASSLAQGYGYTF.

This chain uses TRBV19 with TRBJ1-5, with D maybe TRBD1 (5 bases). V lost 5 bases, J lost 0 bases, and 11 bases lay in between. This CDR3 has 15 residues. Looked up from germline, CDR1 is LNHDA and CDR2 is SQIVND (reference sequence). In nucleotides, the CDR3 is TGTGCCAGTAGTCCAGGGCTTTATAGCAATCAGCCCCAGCATTTT. Protein: CASSPGLYSNQPQHF.